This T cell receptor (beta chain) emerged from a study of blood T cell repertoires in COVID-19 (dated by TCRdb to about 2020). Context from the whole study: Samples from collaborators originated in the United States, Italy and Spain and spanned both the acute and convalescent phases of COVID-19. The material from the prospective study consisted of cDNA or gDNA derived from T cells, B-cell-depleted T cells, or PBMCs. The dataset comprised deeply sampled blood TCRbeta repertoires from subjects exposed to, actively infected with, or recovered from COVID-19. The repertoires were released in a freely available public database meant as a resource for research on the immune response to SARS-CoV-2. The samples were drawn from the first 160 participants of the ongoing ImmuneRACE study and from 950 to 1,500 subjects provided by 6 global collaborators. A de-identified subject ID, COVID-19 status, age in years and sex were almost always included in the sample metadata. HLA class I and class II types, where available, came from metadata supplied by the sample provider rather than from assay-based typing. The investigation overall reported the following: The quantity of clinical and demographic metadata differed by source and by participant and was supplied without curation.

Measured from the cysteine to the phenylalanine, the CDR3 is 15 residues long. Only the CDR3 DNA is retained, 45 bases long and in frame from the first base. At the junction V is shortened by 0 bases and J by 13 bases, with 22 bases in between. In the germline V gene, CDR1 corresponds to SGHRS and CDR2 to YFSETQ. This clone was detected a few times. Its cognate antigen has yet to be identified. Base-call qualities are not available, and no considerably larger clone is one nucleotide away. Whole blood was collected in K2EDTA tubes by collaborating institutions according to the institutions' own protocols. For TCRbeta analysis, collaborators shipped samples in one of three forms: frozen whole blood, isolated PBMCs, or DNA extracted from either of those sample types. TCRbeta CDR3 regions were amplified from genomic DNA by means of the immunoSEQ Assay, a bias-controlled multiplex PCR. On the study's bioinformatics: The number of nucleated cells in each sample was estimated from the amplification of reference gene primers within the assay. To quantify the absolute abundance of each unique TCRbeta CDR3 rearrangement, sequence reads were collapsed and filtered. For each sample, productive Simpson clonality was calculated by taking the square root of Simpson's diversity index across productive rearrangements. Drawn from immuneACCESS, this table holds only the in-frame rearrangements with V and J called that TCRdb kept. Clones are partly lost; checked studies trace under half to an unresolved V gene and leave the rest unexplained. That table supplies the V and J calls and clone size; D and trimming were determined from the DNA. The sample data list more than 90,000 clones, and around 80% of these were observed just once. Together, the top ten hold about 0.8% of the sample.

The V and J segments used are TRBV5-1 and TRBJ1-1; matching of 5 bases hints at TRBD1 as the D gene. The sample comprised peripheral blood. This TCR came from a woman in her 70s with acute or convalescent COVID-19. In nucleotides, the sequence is TGCGCCAGCAGCTTGGGGGGCCAGATGGAGCAAGGCGGTTTCTTT. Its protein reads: CASSLGGQMEQGGFF.